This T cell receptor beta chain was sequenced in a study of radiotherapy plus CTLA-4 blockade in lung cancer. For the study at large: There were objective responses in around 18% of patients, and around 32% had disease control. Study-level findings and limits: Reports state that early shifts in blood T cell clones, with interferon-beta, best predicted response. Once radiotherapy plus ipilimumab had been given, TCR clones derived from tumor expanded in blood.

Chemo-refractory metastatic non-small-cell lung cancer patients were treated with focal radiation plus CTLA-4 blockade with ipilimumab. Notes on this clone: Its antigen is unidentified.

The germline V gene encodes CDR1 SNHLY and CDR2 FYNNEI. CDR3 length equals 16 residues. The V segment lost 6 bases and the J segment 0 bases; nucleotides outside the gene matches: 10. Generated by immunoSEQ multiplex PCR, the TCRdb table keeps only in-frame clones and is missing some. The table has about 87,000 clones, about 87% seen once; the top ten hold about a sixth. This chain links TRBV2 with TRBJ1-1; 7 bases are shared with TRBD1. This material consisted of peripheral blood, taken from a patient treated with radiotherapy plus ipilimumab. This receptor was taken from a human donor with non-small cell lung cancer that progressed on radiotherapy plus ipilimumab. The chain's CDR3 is CASSRGQATLNTEAFF. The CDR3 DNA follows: TGTGCCAGCAGCCGAGGACAGGCCACCTTGAACACTGAAGCTTTCTTT. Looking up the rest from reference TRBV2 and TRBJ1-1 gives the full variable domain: EPEVTQTPSHQVTQMGQEVILRCVPISNHLYFYWYRQILGQKVEFLVSFYNNEISEKSEIFDDQFSVERPDGSNFTLKIRSTKLEDSAMYFCASSRGQATLNTEAFFGQGTRLTVV.